These 16 T cell receptor beta chains came from one sample sequenced in a study of OX40 agonist ivuxolimab in advanced cancers. The protocol was immunoSEQ multiplex PCR, while the TCRdb copy is restricted to in-frame clones and leaves out a portion. Seen here are under 150,000 clones, about 92% observed once, and the top ten hold roughly 1%. This specimen consisted of CD4+ or CD8+ T cells sorted from blood, obtained in a trial of the OX40 agonist ivuxolimab. The receptors stem from an adult with an advanced solid tumor such as melanoma, head and neck, liver or kidney cancer.

The chain is built from TRBV13 and TRBJ1-5, with D possibly TRBD1 on 6 matching bases. The CDR3 loop spans 14 amino acids. Germline V lookup: CDR1 PRHDT, CDR2 FYEKMQ (reference sequence). V was pared by 0 bases and J by 7 bases, with 10 bases between. CDR3 DNA sequence: TGTGCCAGCAGCTTAGGCGCAGGGGACCAGCCCCAGCATTTT. Translation: CASSLGAGDQPQHF.

The rearrangement uses TRBV7-2 and TRBJ1-2; no reliable D call. Germline V gene sequence: CDR1 SGHTA, CDR2 FQGNSA. V was trimmed by 1 base and J by 5 bases, leaving 5 bases between them. This CDR3 is built from 12 residues. In DNA, the CDR3 is TGTGCCAGCAGCTTAGGGCGGTATGGCTACACCTTC. Residues: CASSLGRYGYTF.

The count of this clone is one. V is TRBV2 and J is TRBJ2-3, with D unclear. The germline CDR1 and CDR2 sequences are SNHLY and FYNNEI. The CDR3 is 13 residues long. V dropped 6 bases and J dropped 2 bases, with 9 bases sitting between them. This chain's CDR3 is CASSPPYTDTQYF. The CDR3 bases are TGTGCCAGCAGCCCCCCTTACACAGATACGCAGTATTTT.

This chain joins TRBV4-1 and TRBJ1-2; D is unclear. The germline V and J ends were trimmed by 1 base and 0 bases, with 12 bases remaining between them. This CDR3 has 16 residues. Germline V gene sequence: CDR1 MGHRA, CDR2 YSYEKL. The CDR3 spells CASSQAIVRSNYGYTF. The CDR3 bases are TGCGCCAGCAGCCAAGCGATAGTCCGATCTAACTATGGCTACACCTTC.

The rearrangement uses TRBV27 and TRBJ1-4, with a possible D match to TRBD1 (6 bases). This CDR3 contains 13 residues. CDR1 MNHEY and CDR2 SMNVEV come from the germline V gene (reference sequence). The V and J ends lost 10 bases and 5 bases respectively, with 14 bases between them. CDR3: CATKVQGNEKLFF. In DNA, the CDR3 is TGTGCCACCAAAGTACAGGGAAATGAAAAACTGTTTTTT.

The chain is built from TRBV5-1 and TRBJ2-5; D is ambiguous. The CDR3 contains 14 residues. Germline V gene lookup returns CDR1 SGHRS and CDR2 YFSETQ. The ends were cut back, 4 bases at V and 5 bases at J, with 15 bases in the middle. The CDR3 region has the DNA TGCGCCAGCAGCCCCCAGGTATCGATCGAGACCCAGTACTTC. Protein product: CASSPQVSIETQYF.

The V gene is TRBV29-1, the J gene TRBJ1-2; the D gene is possibly TRBD1 (6 bases). This CDR3 comprises 14 residues. The germline V and J ends were trimmed by 1 base and 4 bases, with 13 bases remaining between them. From germline, CDR1 is SQVTM and CDR2 ANQGSEA. The CDR3: CSVEGPGAGYGYTF. The DNA for the CDR3 is TGCAGCGTTGAAGGACCAGGGGCTGGCTATGGCTACACCTTC.

This clone was seen more than once but under ten times. This chain links TRBV19 with TRBJ1-6; D not resolved. The length of the CDR3 is 13 residues. Germline CDR1 and CDR2: LNHDA and SQIVND (reference sequence). V was pared by 7 bases and J by 7 bases, with 11 bases between. CDR3 region: CASNLRANSPLHF. The CDR3 DNA follows: TGTGCCAGTAATTTGAGGGCGAATTCACCCCTCCACTTT. Complete variable domain (other parts from reference TRBV19 and TRBJ1-6): DGGITQSPKYLFRKEGQNVTLSCEQNLNHDAMYWYRQDPGQGLRLIYYSQIVNDFQKGDIAEGYSVSREKKESFPLTVTSAQKNPTAFYLCASNLRANSPLHFGNGTRLTVT.

The chain uses TRBV5-1 and TRBJ2-7, with 7 bases matching TRBD1. Germline-derived CDR1 and CDR2 are SGHRS and YFSETQ. V was clipped by 6 bases and J by 5 bases; unmatched bases: 8. CDR3 size: 13 residues. The CDR3 DNA sequence: TGCGCCAGCAACCGGGACAGTCGGAACGAGCAGTACTTC. Encoded protein: CASNRDSRNEQYF.

V and J are TRBV6-6 and TRBJ1-1, with 7 positions matching TRBD1. Germline CDR1 MNHNY, CDR2 SVGAGI (reference sequence). The ends lost 7 bases at V and 7 bases at J; junction bases unmatched: 9. CDR3 length: 13 residues. CDR3 DNA sequence: TGTGCCAGCACCCCGACAGGGATCAGTGAAGCTTTCTTT. Translated: CASTPTGISEAFF.

V and J are TRBV11-2 and TRBJ1-1; no clear D gene. V was shortened by 0 bases and J by 1 base, with 3 bases between the two germline ends. The germline V gene has CDR1 SGHAT and CDR2 FQNNGV. This CDR3 region has 13 residues. CDR3 sequence: CASSLEGNTEAFF. The CDR3 DNA follows: TGTGCCAGCAGCTTAGAAGGGAACACTGAAGCTTTCTTT.

This chain uses TRBV30 with TRBJ1-2; D unresolved. The CDR3 is 15 amino acids. V was clipped by 2 bases and J by 2 bases, with 15 bases between them. Germline CDR1 GTSNPN, CDR2 SVGIG (reference sequence). In DNA, the CDR3 is TGTGCCTGGAGTCCCCCAATGACAATGAACTATGGCTACACCTTC. Amino acids: CAWSPPMTMNYGYTF. The full variable domain, in which reference TRBV30 and TRBJ1-2 provide the parts outside the CDR3, is SQTIHQWPATLVQPVGSPLSLECTVEGTSNPNLYWYRQAAGRGLQLLFYSVGIGQISSEVPQNLSASRPQDRQFILSSKKLLLSDSGFYLCAWSPPMTMNYGYTFGSGTRLTVV.

The CDR3: CASSLGQGGNNEQFF. CDR3 DNA sequence: TGCGCCAGCAGCCTCGGACAGGGGGGTAACAATGAGCAGTTCTTC. The rearrangement links TRBV5-1 to TRBJ2-1, with TRBD1 matching over 10 bases. CDR1 is SGHRS and CDR2 is YFSETQ in the germline V gene. The CDR3 is 15 amino acids. The V segment lost 4 bases and the J segment 5 bases; nucleotides outside the gene matches: 6. Complete variable domain (other parts from reference TRBV5-1 and TRBJ2-1): KAGVTQTPRYLIKTRGQQVTLSCSPISGHRSVSWYQQTPGQGLQFLFEYFSETQRNKGNFPGRFSGRQFSNSRSEMNVSTLELGDSALYLCASSLGQGGNNEQFFGPGTRLTVL.

The chain has TRBV5-6 and TRBJ1-2; 10 bases align to TRBD1. The CDR3 consists of 15 residues. Trimming cost V 6 bases and J 7 bases; bases outside gene matches: 12. Germline loops: CDR1 SGHDT, CDR2 YYEEEE. Written as DNA, the CDR3 is TGTGCCAGCACCTCAACGGGACAGGGGAGCGGTGGCTACACCTTC. It translates to CASTSTGQGSGGYTF.

Details on this clone: A junction boundary mismatches the germline segment, possibly from a read error. The V gene is TRBV5-4, the J gene TRBJ1-1; 10 bases match TRBD1. This CDR3 spans 14 amino acids. Germline V CDR1 and CDR2: SGHNT, YYREEE (reference sequence). Here the CDR3 reads CASSRGTGVTEAFF. The CDR3 coding sequence is TGCGCCAGCAGCCGAGGGACAGGGGTCACTGAAGCTTTCTTT.

V and J are TRBV7-2 and TRBJ1-6; a weak D match, TRBD1 (6 bases). V was pared by 1 base and J by 7 bases, with 17 bases between. CDR1 is SGHTA, CDR2 FQGNSA, per germline. The CDR3 contains 17 residues. The CDR3 DNA reads TGTGCCAGCAGCTTAGTACCAACCGGACAGCTAAATTCACCCCTCCACTTT. This encodes CASSLVPTGQLNSPLHF.